The sample holds a few counts of the clone carrying this T cell receptor beta chain. Its matching antigen is unknown. These data originate in a study of blood T cells in healthy people across ages. Study summary: For every two T cells, template switching captured about one barcoded beta molecule. The study, taken as a whole, reports: Older age coincided with a roughly linear decline in TCR beta diversity per million T cells.

Alongside a J-beta primer mix, a sample-barcoded 5' primer served in a second PCR lasting roughly 7 to 11 cycles. TCRdb re-derived calls from the 5' RACE reads in MiXCR, one entry per CDR3 protein. The sample has about 1,400,000 distinct CDR3 sequences, almost 60% seen once. From germline, CDR1 is LGHDT and CDR2 YNNKEL (reference sequence). This CDR3 spans 15 amino acids. V trimming: 1 base; J trimming: 3 bases; junction bases outside the gene matches: 3. Sequencing was performed on blood. This receptor was taken from a man aged 18-30 years in good health. The genes are TRBV3-1 and TRBJ2-1, with TRBD2 matching over 7 bases. The CDR3 region is CASSQGLAFYNEQFF. Here the CDR3 DNA reads TGTGCCAGCAGCCAAGGACTAGCCTTCTACAATGAGCAGTTCTTC.